The following is a T cell receptor (beta chain) sequence with its context. Its antigen remains unidentified. Per the germline V gene, CDR1 is SGHTA and CDR2 is FQGNSA. This CDR3 comprises 16 residues. V dropped 4 bases and J dropped 0 bases, with 13 bases sitting between them. A sample-barcoded 5' primer and a J-beta primer mix were used in a second PCR of roughly 7 to 12 cycles. Through a template-switch adaptor with 12 random nucleotides, each cDNA molecule received a tag. TCRdb reanalysed the 5' RACE reads using MiXCR and keeps one entry per CDR3 protein. The table shows hundreds of thousands of distinct CDR3 sequences, with 40% to 45% occurring only once. These data belong to a study of blood T cells in healthy people across ages. As for the study in general: Template switching recovered approximately one barcoded beta molecule for every two T cells.

General study points: Strong correlation was found linking TCR beta diversity to naive T cell percentage.

Input material: blood. The chain links TRBV7-2 to TRBJ2-4; tentatively, D is TRBD2 (5 bases). The TCR comes from a man older than 75 in good health. CDR3 residues: CASSSEVAGAKNIQYF. As DNA, the CDR3 is TGTGCCAGCAGCTCGGAGGTAGCCGGAGCCAAAAACATTCAGTACTTC.